This TCR beta chain was observed in a study of blood T cell repertoires in COVID-19. Repertoires were generated with immunoSEQ multiplex PCR, while TCRdb's copy carries only in-frame clones and drops some. The sample consists of roughly 500,000 clones, about 91% of them appearing once. The V end lost 8 bases, the J end lost 1 base, and 9 bases lay between the germline ends. From germline, CDR1 is MNHEY and CDR2 SVGAGI. This CDR3 contains 12 residues. This TCR came from a man younger than 35 with COVID-19, enrolled during active disease. Sequences were obtained from peripheral blood. The rearrangement uses TRBV6-5 and TRBJ2-7; the D gene is possibly TRBD1 (6 bases). CDR3 amino acids: CASQGQSYEQYF. The CDR3 DNA reads as TGTGCCAGCCAGGGGCAGTCCTACGAGCAGTACTTC.